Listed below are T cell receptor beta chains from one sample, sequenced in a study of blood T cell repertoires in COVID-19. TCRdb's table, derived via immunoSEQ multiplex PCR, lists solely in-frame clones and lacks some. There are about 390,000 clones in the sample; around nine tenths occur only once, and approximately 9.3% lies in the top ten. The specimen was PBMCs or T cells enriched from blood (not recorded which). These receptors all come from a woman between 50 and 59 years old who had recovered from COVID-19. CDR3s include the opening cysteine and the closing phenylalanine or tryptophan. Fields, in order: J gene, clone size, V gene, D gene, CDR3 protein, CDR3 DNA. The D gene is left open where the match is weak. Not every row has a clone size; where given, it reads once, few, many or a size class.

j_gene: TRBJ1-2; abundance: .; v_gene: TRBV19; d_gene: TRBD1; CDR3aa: CASYRTGRNYGYTF; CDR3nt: TGTGCCAGTTACCGGACAGGCCGTAACTATGGCTACACCTTC
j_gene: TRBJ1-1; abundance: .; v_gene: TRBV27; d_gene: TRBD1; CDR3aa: CASNRQGSPEAFF; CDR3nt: TGTGCCAGCAATAGACAGGGTAGCCCTGAAGCTTTCTTT
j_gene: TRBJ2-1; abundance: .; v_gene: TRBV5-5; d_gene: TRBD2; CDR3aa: CASSLQPSGGRADEQFF; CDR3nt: TGTGCCAGCAGCTTGCAGCCTAGCGGGGGCCGCGCCGATGAGCAGTTCTTC
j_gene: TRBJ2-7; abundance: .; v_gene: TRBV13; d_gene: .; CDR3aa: CASSSRTRSYEQYF; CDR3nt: TGTGCCAGCAGCTCCCGGACACGCTCCTACGAGCAGTACTTC
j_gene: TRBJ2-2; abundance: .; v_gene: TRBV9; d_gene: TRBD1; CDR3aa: CASSVAGTGTGELFF; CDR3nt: TGTGCCAGCAGCGTCGCTGGGACAGGCACCGGGGAGCTGTTTTTT
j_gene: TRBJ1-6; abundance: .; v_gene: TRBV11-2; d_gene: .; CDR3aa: CASSLSPGVNSPLHF; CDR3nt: TGTGCCAGCAGCTTATCCCCAGGGGTAAATTCACCCCTCCACTTT
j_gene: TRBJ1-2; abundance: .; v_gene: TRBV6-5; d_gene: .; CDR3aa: CASSFSIAGAKEGCTF; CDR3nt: TGTGCCAGCAGTTTTTCTATCGCAGGCGCCAAGGAAGGATGCACCTTC
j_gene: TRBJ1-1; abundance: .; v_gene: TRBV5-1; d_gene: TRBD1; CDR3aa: CASRPGQGEAEAFF; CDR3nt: TGCGCCAGCAGACCAGGACAGGGGGAAGCTGAAGCTTTCTTT
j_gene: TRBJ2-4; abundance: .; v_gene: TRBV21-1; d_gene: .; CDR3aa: CASSKGKTSGYAAKNIQYF; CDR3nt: TGTGCCAGCAGCAAAGGCAAAACTAGCGGCTACGCGGCCAAAAACATTCAGTACTTC
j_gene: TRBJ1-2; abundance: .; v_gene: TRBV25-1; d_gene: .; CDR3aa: CASRPGGAGRWYGYTF; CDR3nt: TGTGCCAGCCGCCCCGGGGGGGCAGGACGGTGGTATGGCTACACCTTC
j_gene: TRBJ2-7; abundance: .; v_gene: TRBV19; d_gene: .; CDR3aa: CASSNTDTSYEQYF; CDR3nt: TGTGCCAGTAGTAACACCGATACAAGCTACGAGCAGTACTTC
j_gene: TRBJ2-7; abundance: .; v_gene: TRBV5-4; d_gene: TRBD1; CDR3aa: CASSSKGGTGGSHEQYF; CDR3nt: TGTGCCAGCAGCTCTAAGGGCGGGACAGGGGGTTCCCACGAGCAGTACTTC
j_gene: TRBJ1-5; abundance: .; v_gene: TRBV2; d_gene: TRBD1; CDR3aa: CASSPTGGLVQPQHF; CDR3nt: TGTGCCAGCAGTCCGACAGGGGGGCTAGTACAGCCCCAGCATTTT
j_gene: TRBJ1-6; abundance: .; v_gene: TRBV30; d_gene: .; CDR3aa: CAWSEQGASPLHF; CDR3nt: TGTGCCTGGAGTGAACAGGGAGCCTCACCCCTCCACTTT
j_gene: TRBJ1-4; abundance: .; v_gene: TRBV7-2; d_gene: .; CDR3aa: CASSPETGRNEKLFF; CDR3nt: TGTGCCAGCAGCCCCGAGACAGGACGCAATGAAAAACTGTTTTTT
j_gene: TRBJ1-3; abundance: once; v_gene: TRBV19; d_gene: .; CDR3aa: CASSPTGSSGNTIYF; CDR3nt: TGTGCCAGTAGTCCGACAGGTAGCTCTGGAAACACCATATATTTT
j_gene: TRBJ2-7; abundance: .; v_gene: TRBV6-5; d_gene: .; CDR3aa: CATLRQDSYEQYF; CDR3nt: TGTGCCACCTTACGACAGGATTCCTACGAGCAGTACTTC
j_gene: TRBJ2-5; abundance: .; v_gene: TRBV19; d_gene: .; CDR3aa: CASSIRGEETQYF; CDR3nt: TGTGCCAGTAGTATAAGAGGTGAAGAGACCCAGTACTTC
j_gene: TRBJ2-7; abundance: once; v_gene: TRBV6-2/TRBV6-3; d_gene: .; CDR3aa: CASSYHAGVPYEQYF; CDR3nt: TGTGCCAGCAGTTACCACGCAGGGGTCCCCTACGAGCAGTACTTC
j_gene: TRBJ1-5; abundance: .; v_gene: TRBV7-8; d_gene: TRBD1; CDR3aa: CASSLGTGNQPQHF; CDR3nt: TGTGCCAGCAGCTTAGGGACAGGTAATCAGCCCCAGCATTTT
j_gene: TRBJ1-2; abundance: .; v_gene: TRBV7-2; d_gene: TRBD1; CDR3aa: CASSDPGTGYSKGYTF; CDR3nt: TGTGCCAGCAGCGACCCGGGGACAGGGTATTCAAAGGGCTACACCTTC
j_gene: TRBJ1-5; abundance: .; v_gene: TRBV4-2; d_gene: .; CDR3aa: CASSQDEGPQHF; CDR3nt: TGTGCCAGCAGCCAAGATGAGGGGCCCCAGCATTTT
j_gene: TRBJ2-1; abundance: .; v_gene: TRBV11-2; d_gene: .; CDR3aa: CASSPRFF; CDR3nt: TGTGCCAGCAGCCCTCGGTTCTTC
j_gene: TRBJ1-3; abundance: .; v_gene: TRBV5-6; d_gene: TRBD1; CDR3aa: CASSIRTAGGYTIYF; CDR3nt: TGTGCCAGCAGCATCCGGACGGCAGGGGGATACACCATATATTTT
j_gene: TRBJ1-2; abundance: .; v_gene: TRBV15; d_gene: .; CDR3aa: CATSSLPGRGGGSNYGYTF; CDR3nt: TGTGCCACCAGCAGCCTCCCCGGACGGGGGGGTGGATCAAACTATGGCTACACCTTC
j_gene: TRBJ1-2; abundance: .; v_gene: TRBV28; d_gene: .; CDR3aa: CASSPLEGIHGYTF; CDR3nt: TGTGCCAGCTCCCCTCTAGAGGGAATACATGGCTACACCTTC
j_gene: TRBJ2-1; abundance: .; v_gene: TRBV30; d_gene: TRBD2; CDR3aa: CAWSGGGVNEQFF; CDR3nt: TGTGCCTGGAGTGGCGGGGGGGTTAATGAGCAGTTCTTC
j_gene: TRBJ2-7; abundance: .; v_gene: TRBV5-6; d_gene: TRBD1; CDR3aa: CASSLLFQVTGTGGHEQYF; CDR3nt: TGTGCCAGCAGCTTGTTGTTCCAAGTTACCGGGACAGGGGGTCACGAGCAGTACTTC
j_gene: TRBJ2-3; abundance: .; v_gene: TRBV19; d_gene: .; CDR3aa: CASKVAGTDTQYF; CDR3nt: TGTGCCAGTAAGGTAGCGGGCACAGATACGCAGTATTTT
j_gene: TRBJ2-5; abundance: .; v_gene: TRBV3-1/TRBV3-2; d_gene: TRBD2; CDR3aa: CASSQGGGAGGKTQYF; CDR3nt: TGTGCCAGCAGCCAAGGAGGCGGAGCGGGGGGTAAGACCCAGTACTTC
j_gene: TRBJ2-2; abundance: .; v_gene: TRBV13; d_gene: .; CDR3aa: CASSRGIRGTGELFF; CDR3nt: TGTGCCAGCAGCCGCGGTATAAGGGGCACCGGGGAGCTGTTTTTT
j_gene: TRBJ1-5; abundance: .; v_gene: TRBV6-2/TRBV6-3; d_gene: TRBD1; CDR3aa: CASSYSWGQTHSNQPQHF; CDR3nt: TGTGCCAGCAGTTACTCATGGGGACAGACCCACAGCAATCAGCCCCAGCATTTT
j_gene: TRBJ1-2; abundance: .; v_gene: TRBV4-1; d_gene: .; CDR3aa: CASSQREGYDGYTF; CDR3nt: TGCGCCAGCAGCCAAAGGGAGGGTTACGATGGCTACACCTTC
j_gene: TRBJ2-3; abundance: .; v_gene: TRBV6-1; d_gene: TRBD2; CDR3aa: CASSDGGGGYTQYF; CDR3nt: TGTGCCAGCAGTGACGGCGGGGGGGGTTATACGCAGTATTTT
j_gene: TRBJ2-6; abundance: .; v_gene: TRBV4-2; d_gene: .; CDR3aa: CASSQQVSGANVLTF; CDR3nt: TGTGCCAGCAGTCAACAGGTCTCTGGGGCCAACGTCCTGACTTTC
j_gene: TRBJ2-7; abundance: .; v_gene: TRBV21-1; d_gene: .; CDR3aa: CASSSTRDYGEQYF; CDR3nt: TGTGCCAGCAGCAGCACTAGGGACTACGGCGAGCAGTACTTC
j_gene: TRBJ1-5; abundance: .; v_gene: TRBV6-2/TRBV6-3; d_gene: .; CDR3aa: CASSYSRGNQPQHF; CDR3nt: TGTGCCAGCAGTTATTCGCGAGGCAATCAGCCCCAGCATTTT
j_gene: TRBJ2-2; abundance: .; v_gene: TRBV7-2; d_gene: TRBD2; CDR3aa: CASSSGGVRTGELFF; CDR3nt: TGTGCCAGCTCTAGCGGGGGGGTACGGACCGGGGAGCTGTTTTTT
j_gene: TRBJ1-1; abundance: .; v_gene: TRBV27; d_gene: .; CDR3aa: CASSLSRGASMNTEAFF; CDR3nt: TGTGCCAGCAGTTTATCCCGAGGTGCCAGCATGAACACTGAAGCTTTCTTT
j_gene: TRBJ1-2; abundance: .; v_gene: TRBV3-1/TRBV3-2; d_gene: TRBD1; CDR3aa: CASSQQGQAIF; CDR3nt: TGTGCCAGCAGCCAACAAGGACAGGCAATCTTC
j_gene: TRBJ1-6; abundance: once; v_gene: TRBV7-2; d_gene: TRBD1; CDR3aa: CASSASRGRGFWWPLHF; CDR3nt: TGTGCCAGCAGCGCCAGTAGGGGGCGCGGGTTCTGGTGGCCCCTCCACTTT
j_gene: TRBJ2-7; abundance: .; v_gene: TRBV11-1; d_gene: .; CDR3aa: CASSTGALSSYEQYF; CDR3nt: TGTGCCAGCAGCACTGGGGCTTTAAGCTCCTACGAGCAGTACTTC